This T cell receptor beta chain appears in the sequencing data of a study of blood T cell repertoires in COVID-19. Participants, about 18 to 90 years old, spanned under 30 US areas. Germline V CDR1 and CDR2: SEHNR, FQNEAQ (reference sequence). This CDR3 is 13 amino acids long. V lost 5 bases, J lost 2 bases, and 7 bases lay in between. The table came from immunoSEQ multiplex PCR; TCRdb's copy has only in-frame clones and leaves some out. The sample records 280,000 or so clones, roughly 90% being singletons. This chain connects TRBV7-9 to TRBJ1-5, with D possibly being TRBD1 (6 bases). The sequenced sample consisted of PBMCs or T cells enriched from blood (not recorded which). The TCR sequence derives from a woman between 50 and 59 years old who had been exposed to COVID-19. CDR3 region: CASSPGGNQPQHF. CDR3 coding DNA: TGTGCCAGCAGCCCAGGGGGCAATCAGCCCCAGCATTTT.